This T cell receptor beta chain was retrieved from a study of identical twins (dated by TCRdb to 2016 to 2017). For the study in its entirety: To test whether fetal clonotypes persist, this study deep-sequenced TCR alpha and beta repertoires from monozygotic twins, from unrelated adults of various ages, and from cord blood. Replicate twin experiments were performed at different times using different library preparation protocols to rule out contamination. Here is what the overall study found, with its caveats: Fewer insertions were carried by abundant cord blood beta clonotypes; a weaker similar trend was observed in young adult naive repertoires, while no such trend was observed in memory repertoires. Because the same donors could not be followed over many years, the conclusions relied on cross-sectional statistical analysis. In monozygotic twins, recombination models systematically underestimated out-of-frame TCR alpha sharing, but the models matched the sharing seen between unrelated individuals. Compared with coincidental sharing between unrelated individuals, an excess of low generation-probability sequences was observed among out-of-frame TCR alpha sequences shared between twins. Excess twin sharing in beta out-of-frame sequences was weaker because fewer shared sequences lowered the signal-to-noise ratio. Invariant T cells such as MAIT and iNKT could partly confound zero-insertion analyses, although diverse VJ usage argued against such confounding for most clonotypes.

Only healthy Caucasian donors were included. Using Miltenyi CD45RO+ enrichment and human naive T-cell isolation kits, memory (CD45RO+) and naive T cells were isolated from PBMC. The library was prepared using 5' RACE. The data were produced on an Illumina HiSeq 2000. Template switching introduced a universal primer binding site; the final cDNA contained a unique molecular identifier, enabling accurate counting of TCR cDNA molecules. First-strand cDNA for TCR alpha and beta chains was synthesized from specific primers in the conserved constant-segment region. Each cDNA library was double barcoded, with a SMART-Mk sample barcode plus Illumina barcodes, to control for contamination. TruSeq adapter sequences along with Illumina sample barcodes were introduced in two successive PCR steps. TCR alpha and beta cDNA libraries were sequenced on the Illumina HiSeq platform with custom primers. As for the authors' bioinformatics: MiGEC was used to process raw reads and extract unique molecular identifiers, and MiXCR was used to find CDR3 positions. For each individual, recombination models were inferred using an EM algorithm with the repgenHMM and IGoR tools. Shared clonotypes were analyzed with the tcR package in R, and sharing was normalized by the product of cloneset sizes. Out-of-frame nonproductive sequences were analyzed to study raw recombination free of thymic and clonal selection effects. Using fastp trimming at Q25 and MiXCR clonotype assembly, TCRdb reanalyzed the public sequencing data and kept in-frame beta chains. Each record represents a unique CDR3 protein, reported with the most common genes and DNA among its rows. The V and J calls and clone size come from TCRdb's table, not from the authors' own analysis. A total of 130,000 to 150,000 distinct CDR3 sequences appear in this sample, roughly 3.2% of them only once. The ten largest clones take up 8% to 8.5% of the sample.

This clonotype was found many times. Its recognized antigen is unknown. No clone much larger than this one lies a single base away; base qualities are absent. The receptor was derived from a man aged 18 to 30 in good health. The sample was memory T cells sorted from blood. The sample's cell subset or site label, in plain terms: CD45RO+ enriched T cells.

DNA sequence: TGTGCCAGCATACGAGAAGCGGGACCCCAAGAGACCCAGTACTTC. This codes for CASIREAGPQETQYF. This chain joins TRBV5-5 to TRBJ2-5, and 7 bases in between align with TRBD2. Compared with germline, V lacks 6 bases and J lacks 1 base; bases without a gene match: 9. The germline V gene (reference sequence) yields SGHKS for CDR1 and YYEKEE for CDR2. From the cysteine through the phenylalanine, the CDR3 covers 15 amino acids. The retained sequence is limited to the CDR3, 45 bases, with the frame set at the first base.